This T cell receptor (beta chain) originates from a study of cytomegalovirus exposure and HLA in healthy donors. This clone was seen just once. The germline V gene has CDR1 SGDLS and CDR2 YYNGEE. V dropped 0 bases and J dropped 2; count of bases not matched to a gene: 2. CDR3 size: 16 residues. A multiplex PCR was run with 60 Vbeta primers and 13 Jbeta primers. Generated by immunoSEQ multiplex PCR, the TCRdb table keeps only in-frame clones and is missing some. The data hold more than 100,000 clones, with 72% observed a single time. This chain joins TRBV9 and TRBJ2-5; 12 bases are shared with TRBD2. This clonotype originated in a man in his fifties in good health and CMV-seropositive. The sequenced material came from PBMCs. The CDR3 coding sequence is TGTGCCAGCAGCGTAGGGGGACTAGCGGGTCAAGAGACCCAGTACTTC. This gives the protein CASSVGGLAGQETQYF.